One and the same sample provided the 3 T cell receptor beta chains below, sequenced in a study of blood T cell repertoires in COVID-19. Clones were read by immunoSEQ multiplex PCR, and TCRdb kept only the in-frame ones, dropping some. The sample carries roughly 90,000 clones, roughly 85% recorded once. Sequencing used peripheral blood. Every receptor here comes from a man of 80 years or more with acute or convalescent COVID-19.

The chain couples TRBV5-5 to TRBJ1-2; D is uncertain. This CDR3 contains 16 residues. With 4 bases removed from V and 5 bases from J, the gap between germline ends came to 21 bases. Germline V gene data show CDR1 as SGHKS and CDR2 as YYEKEE (reference sequence). CDR3 region: CASSLEVSTWEYGYTF. Written as DNA, the CDR3 is TGTGCCAGCAGCCTGGAGGTATCCACTTGGGAGTATGGCTACACCTTC.

This clone appeared once. The V gene is TRBV3-1 (or the pseudogene TRBV3-2), the J gene TRBJ2-2, with 7 positions matching TRBD2. This CDR3 spans 16 amino acids. The junction had 5 bases not matched to a gene; V was cut back by 0 bases and J by 4 bases. Germline V gene data show CDR1 as LGHDT and CDR2 as YNNKEL (reference sequence). The CDR3 nucleotides read TGTGCCAGCAGCCAAGAATGGCGGGAGAGCACCGGGGAGCTGTTTTTT. This codes for CASSQEWRESTGELFF.

The DNA of the CDR3 is TGTGCCAGCAGCCCGACGGGATTTTTCTCTGGAAACACCATATATTTT. Residues: CASSPTGFFSGNTIYF. The V gene is TRBV7-9, the J gene TRBJ1-3; D is unclear. This CDR3 has 16 residues. Germline CDR1 is SEHNR and CDR2 is FQNEAQ (reference sequence). V lost 5 bases and J lost 0, with 14 bases in between.